The rows below give T cell receptor beta chains drawn from one sample of a study of T cells after yellow fever vaccination. From the 5' RACE reads, TCRdb called clonotypes with MiXCR, one entry per CDR3 protein. This table holds 350,000 to 550,000 distinct CDR3 sequences, around a sixth found once. The source material was PBMCs, sampled before the yellow fever booster vaccination. The source of these receptors is a man between 18 and 35 years old who received the YFV17D yellow fever vaccine. CDR3s include the opening cysteine and the closing phenylalanine or tryptophan. Fields, in order: J gene, clone size, D gene, V gene, CDR3 protein. The D gene is left open where the match is weak. Size tells how often a clone was seen (once, few, many) or the class of an expanded clone, and some rows leave it out.

>TRBJ1-4|few|.|TRBV20-1
CSVLQNEKLFF
>TRBJ2-1|.|.|TRBV6-2/TRBV6-3
CATGVYEQFF
>TRBJ2-2|.|.|TRBV29-1
CSVNTGDRELFF
>TRBJ2-5|few|.|TRBV6-5
CATSLVPRRQETQYF
>TRBJ1-4|.|TRBD1|TRBV25-1
CASRDRGANEKLFF
>TRBJ2-1|many|.|TRBV6-5
CASSANSGDQFF
>TRBJ2-3|few|TRBD2|TRBV10-3
CAISESSGDPNTQYF
>TRBJ1-6|.|TRBD1|TRBV7-9
CASSQEGQINSPLHF
>TRBJ2-1|.|TRBD2|TRBV18
CASSPSPAGGSWSYNEQFF
>TRBJ2-3|.|TRBD2|TRBV27
CASSSKELAGGTDTQYF
>TRBJ1-4|.|.|TRBV21-1
CASGILGRDATNEKLFF
>TRBJ2-7|few|.|TRBV19
CASSRDGAYEQYF
>TRBJ2-1|many|.|TRBV6-1
CASRYLGQVHNEQFF
>TRBJ1-2|.|.|TRBV4-3
CASSRERAYGYTF
>TRBJ2-1|.|TRBD2|TRBV10-1
CASSESSGGGAFNEQFF
>TRBJ2-2|.|TRBD1|TRBV5-1
CASGDRPNTGELFF
>TRBJ2-3|few|.|TRBV14
CASSRPGVDTQYF
>TRBJ1-2|.|.|TRBV4-3
CASSPSQGRGYTF
>TRBJ2-5|.|.|TRBV5-4
CASSPNPGQRFQETQYF
>TRBJ1-5|.|.|TRBV6-1
CASSSTGMVFSNQPQHF
>TRBJ2-1|.|TRBD2|TRBV27
CASTPTSGGYNEQFF
>TRBJ2-1|.|TRBD1|TRBV4-3
CASSQWGQGRNEQFF
>TRBJ2-5|.|TRBD1|TRBV15
CATSRGHLGQNQETQYF
>TRBJ2-1|.|TRBD1|TRBV7-3
CASSLRTGTNEQFF
>TRBJ2-3|few|.|TRBV12-3/TRBV12-4
CASSLRTSTDTQYF
>TRBJ1-6|.|.|TRBV21-1
CAREAGLEPLHF